This TCR beta chain is drawn from a study of immune evolution from preneoplasia to lung adenocarcinoma (TCRdb year 2021). In the study overall: The study combined immune gene expression, TCR sequencing and multiplex immunofluorescence to profile immune contexture across lung adenocarcinoma precursors and invasive adenocarcinoma. Resected precursor lesions (AAH, AIS, MIA) and invasive adenocarcinomas were compared with paired morphologically normal lung tissue. The sample size depended on which specimens were available, not on a prior power calculation. Whole exome sequencing and methylation data from the same cohort of nodules were integrated with the immune data. A total of under 60 patients with pulmonary nodules who underwent surgical resection were included in the overall cohort. A total of some 51 patients contributed TCR sequencing data. According to the study, 100 to 120 samples went through TCR sequencing. POLYSOLVER was used to infer Class I HLA alleles from exome data, while LOHHLA was used to detect allele-specific HLA loss. General findings and caveats noted by the study authors: Findings were based on association rather than direct causation; larger cohorts with long-term follow-up and longitudinal biopsies were deemed needed. The highest top T cell clone frequencies were observed in normal lung, and a progressive decrease in top T cell clone frequencies appeared to occur from AAH through AIS, MIA and invasive adenocarcinoma. Because all patients were from Japan and China, applicability to Western populations was uncertain. Clonality was highest in normal lung, while later-stage lesions appeared to show lower clonality but higher T cell density and diversity.

As concerns this clone: Its target antigen remains unknown. Base qualities are not provided; no much larger clone lies one nucleotide away.

Resection was performed on patients in Japan or China between the mid-2010s and the late 2010s. Two lung cancer pathologists independently confirmed the histologic diagnosis of each case on H&E slides. The AllPrep DNA/RNA FFPE Kit was used to isolate DNA from FFPE tissue. The CDR3 holds 15 amino acids from the cysteine to the phenylalanine. The sequence is cut down to CDR3 DNA, 45 bases in frame from base 1. Germline trimming: 2 bases from V, 1 base from J; junction bases outside gene matches: 2. CDR1 and CDR2 are read off the germline V gene as SGHRS and YFSETQ. Using the immunoSEQ hsTCRbeta Kit, TCR beta CDR3 regions were sequenced from DNA. The original pipeline was this. TCR sequencing data were analysed with the ImmunoSEQ Analyzer. T cell clonality was calculated on productive rearrangements as 1 minus Pielou's evenness. T cell diversity was measured with the inverse Simpson index on productive templates. T cell density was defined as TCR beta template counts normalized to usable DNA, with usable DNA estimated by amplifying and sequencing housekeeping genes. Two-sided Kruskal-Wallis tests were used to compare TCR metrics between histologic stages. The table comes from immuneACCESS by way of TCRdb, which keeps in-frame sequences with V and J called. Part of the clones is missing from these tables; in studies checked, under half for an unresolved V gene and the rest for unknown reasons. V and J calls and clone size come straight from that table; D and trimming were deduced from the DNA. The sample table shows 5,500 or so clones, and just under 80% are seen once. The top ten clonotypes cover roughly 14% of the sample.

The sequence was collected from a person aged 50-75 years with lung adenocarcinoma. Recombination joined TRBV5-1 with TRBJ2-1; 8 nucleotides in the junction match TRBD2. The sample consisted of FFPE normal lung tissue adjacent to the tumor. The CDR3 reads CASSFERESYNEQFF. The nucleotides read TGCGCCAGCAGCTTCGAGCGGGAGTCCTACAATGAGCAGTTCTTC.